These T cell receptor beta chains were read from a single sample in a study of blood T cell repertoires in COVID-19. Data came from immunoSEQ multiplex PCR; TCRdb stores just in-frame clones and leaves some out. The profile shows 400,000 to 500,000 clones, 70% to 90% of them singletons. The sequencing sample was made of PBMCs or T cells enriched from blood (not recorded which). All receptors come from a middle-aged woman who had recovered from COVID-19. CDR3s include the opening cysteine and the closing phenylalanine or tryptophan. Fields, in order: CDR3 protein, CDR3 DNA, clone size, V gene, J gene, D gene. D genes are given only for firm matches. The size entry is marked missing in some rows and otherwise reads once, few, many or a size class.

CASFTKGENTEAFF,TGTGCCAGTTTCACAAAGGGGGAGAACACTGAAGCTTTCTTT,-,TRBV19,TRBJ1-1,-
CASSLDPGPNNEQFF,TGTGCCAGCAGCTTAGATCCAGGCCCTAACAATGAGCAGTTCTTC,-,TRBV7-2,TRBJ2-1,-
CAIGGSGKTSEQYF,TGTGCCATCGGCGGTAGCGGGAAGACTTCCGAGCAGTACTTC,-,TRBV10-3,TRBJ2-7,TRBD2
CASSQGETDALLSGYTF,TGTGCCAGCTCCCAGGGGGAGACAGATGCATTATTGAGTGGCTACACCTTC,-,TRBV18,TRBJ1-2,TRBD1
CAWSPGRDNQPQHF,TGTGCCTGGTCGCCCGGACGGGACAATCAGCCCCAGCATTTT,once,TRBV30,TRBJ1-5,-
CASSIRLGEATGELFF,TGCGCCAGCAGCATTCGGCTTGGTGAGGCTACCGGGGAGCTGTTTTTT,once,TRBV4-1,TRBJ2-2,-
CASSLRDSSGNTIYF,TGTGCCAGCAGTCTCAGGGACAGCTCTGGAAACACCATATATTTT,-,TRBV2,TRBJ1-3,TRBD1
CASSWSSYEQYF,TGTGCCAGCAGCTGGAGCTCCTACGAGCAGTACTTC,-,TRBV11-3,TRBJ2-7,-
CASSSGQSNYEQYF,TGTGCCAGCAGCTCCGGACAGTCCAACTACGAGCAGTACTTC,-,TRBV7-9,TRBJ2-7,-
CASSATITGTSGREVNIQYF,TGTGCCAGCTCAGCCACAATTACCGGGACTAGCGGGAGAGAGGTAAACATTCAGTACTTC,-,TRBV18,TRBJ2-4,TRBD2
CASSETSTGLIGNEQFF,TGTGCCAGTAGCGAGACCTCAACCGGACTAATCGGCAATGAGCAGTTCTTC,-,TRBV19,TRBJ2-1,-
CASSPHNSGSYEQYF,TGTGCCAGCAGCCCCCATAATAGCGGGAGTTACGAGCAGTACTTC,-,TRBV7-9,TRBJ2-7,TRBD2
CASSLLAGSYEQYF,TGTGCCAGCAGTCTCCTAGCGGGGTCCTACGAGCAGTACTTC,-,TRBV28,TRBJ2-7,TRBD2
CASSFGLDSSGVQETQYF,TGTGCCAGCAGCTTTGGGCTTGATTCTAGCGGAGTCCAAGAGACCCAGTACTTC,-,TRBV5-8,TRBJ2-5,TRBD2
CASSPLSNSYNEQFF,TGTGCCAGCAGCCCCCTTAGTAACTCCTACAATGAGCAGTTCTTC,-,TRBV11-2,TRBJ2-1,-
CASSYAGSSYNEQFF,TGTGCCAGCAGTTACGCGGGGAGCTCCTACAATGAGCAGTTCTTC,-,TRBV6-5,TRBJ2-1,-
CASSPLTGPLVNYGYTF,TGTGCCAGCTCACCACTGACAGGACCACTCGTGAACTATGGCTACACCTTC,-,TRBV18,TRBJ1-2,-
CASSWTGEGYTEAFF,TGTGCCAGCAGTTGGACAGGGGAGGGGTACACTGAAGCTTTCTTT,-,TRBV28,TRBJ1-1,TRBD1
CASSLDAGGSEKLFF,TGCGCCAGCAGCTTGGACGCAGGAGGGAGTGAAAAACTGTTTTTT,-,TRBV5-1,TRBJ1-4,-
CASSQLRGVGMNTEAFF,TGTGCCAGCAGCCAACTCCGGGGAGTCGGGATGAACACTGAAGCTTTCTTT,-,TRBV3-1/TRBV3-2,TRBJ1-1,-
CAWDRGRASGYNEQFF,TGTGCCTGGGACCGGGGACGAGCTAGCGGTTACAATGAGCAGTTCTTC,few,TRBV30,TRBJ2-1,TRBD2
CASSQDPGLAGRETQYF,TGCGCCAGCAGCCAAGATCCCGGACTAGCGGGACGAGAGACCCAGTACTTC,-,TRBV4-3,TRBJ2-5,TRBD2
CASSLLAGGGGTEQYF,TGTGCCAGCAGCTTACTAGCGGGAGGGGGAGGTACCGAGCAGTACTTC,-,TRBV7-8,TRBJ2-7,TRBD2
CASRLQGSGNTIYF,TGTGCCAGTAGGCTACAGGGATCTGGAAACACCATATATTTT,-,TRBV19,TRBJ1-3,-
CATSRGTDLNEKLFF,TGTGCCACCAGCAGGGGGACAGATCTAAATGAAAAACTGTTTTTT,-,TRBV15,TRBJ1-4,TRBD1
CASSLNGGPSSYNEQFF,TGCGCCAGCAGCTTGAACGGCGGGCCGAGCTCCTACAATGAGCAGTTCTTC,-,TRBV5-1,TRBJ2-1,-
CASSYGMSGRPRRNNEQFF,TGTGCCAGCAGTTACGGGATGAGCGGGCGGCCACGGCGGAACAATGAGCAGTTCTTC,once,TRBV6-2/TRBV6-3,TRBJ2-1,-
CASGLWTGGAGELFF,TGTGCTAGTGGTTTGTGGACAGGGGGCGCCGGGGAGCTGTTTTTT,-,TRBV12-5,TRBJ2-2,TRBD1
CASGTGSSTDTQYF,TGTGCCAGTGGGACAGGGTCTAGCACAGATACGCAGTATTTT,-,TRBV19,TRBJ2-3,TRBD1
CASSQGGRVRIRAGELFF,TGTGCCAGCAGCCAAGGAGGGAGGGTGCGGATTCGGGCCGGGGAGCTGTTTTTT,few,TRBV14,TRBJ2-2,TRBD2
CASSPRGEETQYF,TGTGCCAGCAGCCCCCGGGGGGAAGAGACCCAGTACTTC,-,TRBV13,TRBJ2-5,TRBD2
CASSLYPSGGNTEAFF,TGTGCCAGCAGCTTATACCCCTCAGGGGGTAACACTGAAGCTTTCTTT,-,TRBV13,TRBJ1-1,TRBD1
CASSSEGRGPQHF,TGTGCCAGCAGCTCAGAGGGGAGGGGACCCCAGCATTTT,-,TRBV7-9,TRBJ1-5,-
CSASGIAGRNYGYTF,TGCAGTGCTAGTGGTATAGCAGGGCGGAACTATGGCTACACCTTC,-,TRBV20-1,TRBJ1-2,-
CASSKVPPQTSGVLGKTGHTQYF,TGTGCCAGCAGCAAAGTCCCTCCCCAGACTAGCGGGGTCTTGGGGAAAACCGGTCATACGCAGTATTTT,-,TRBV21-1,TRBJ2-3,-
CASSFGGPSTDTQYF,TGTGCCAGCAGCTTTGGAGGGCCTAGCACAGATACGCAGTATTTT,-,TRBV5-8,TRBJ2-3,-
CAIRGTDPNQPQHF,TGTGCCATCAGGGGGACAGACCCCAATCAGCCCCAGCATTTT,-,TRBV10-3,TRBJ1-5,TRBD1
CASSFGTYGYTF,TGTGCCAGCAGTTTTGGGACATATGGCTACACCTTC,-,TRBV12-3/TRBV12-4,TRBJ1-2,-
CASSNGQGAPNTEAFF,TGTGCCAGCAGTAACGGACAGGGGGCGCCGAACACTGAAGCTTTCTTT,-,TRBV7-8,TRBJ1-1,TRBD1
CASSSGQTFSTDTQYF,TGTGCCAGCAGTTCCGGACAGACTTTTAGCACAGATACGCAGTATTTT,-,TRBV27,TRBJ2-3,-
CASSFGGSEQYF,TGTGCCAGCAGTTTTGGAGGGTCCGAGCAGTACTTC,-,TRBV12-3/TRBV12-4,TRBJ2-7,-
CATSDPGANTGELFF,TGTGCCACCAGTGATCCAGGCGCGAACACCGGGGAGCTGTTTTTT,-,TRBV24-1,TRBJ2-2,-
CASSQDLDRDMGNEKLFF,TGCGCCAGCAGCCAAGACCTCGACCGGGACATGGGTAATGAAAAACTGTTTTTT,-,TRBV4-1,TRBJ1-4,-
CASRGQPNNSPLHF,TGTGCCAGCAGGGGACAGCCAAATAATTCACCCCTCCACTTT,-,TRBV27,TRBJ1-6,TRBD1
CASSLGDFSQGEGEQYF,TGTGCCAGCAGCTTGGGAGATTTTAGTCAGGGGGAAGGCGAGCAGTACTTC,once,TRBV5-6,TRBJ2-7,TRBD1
CASGSQGAYVTTNEKLFF,TGTGCTAGTGGTTCCCAAGGGGCCTACGTGACAACTAATGAAAAACTGTTTTTT,-,TRBV12-5,TRBJ1-4,-
CATSRDTGGRGYTF,TGTGCCACCAGCAGAGACACAGGGGGCCGCGGCTACACCTTC,-,TRBV15,TRBJ1-2,TRBD1
CASSFPGRQGDTQYF,TGTGCCAGCTCATTCCCGGGGAGGCAGGGAGATACGCAGTATTTT,-,TRBV5-4,TRBJ2-3,-
CASSDLAGLSYNEQFF,TGCGCCAGCAGTGACCTAGCGGGACTCTCCTACAATGAGCAGTTCTTC,-,TRBV10-1,TRBJ2-1,TRBD2
CASTPRGLASNTGELFF,TGTGCCAGCACCCCTCGGGGACTAGCGTCCAACACCGGGGAGCTGTTTTTT,-,TRBV27,TRBJ2-2,TRBD2
CASSEGQSEAFF,TGCGCCAGCAGTGAGGGCCAGTCGGAAGCTTTCTTT,-,TRBV10-1,TRBJ1-1,-
CASSPVAGRGTGNTIYF,TGTGCCAGCTCACCAGTCGCGGGCAGGGGGACTGGAAACACCATATATTTT,-,TRBV18,TRBJ1-3,TRBD1
CASETVRGEQYF,TGTGCCAGCGAAACGGTACGAGGCGAGCAGTACTTC,-,TRBV2,TRBJ2-7,-
CASSELGDSSYNSPLHF,TGTGCCAGCAGTGAACTCGGGGATAGCTCCTATAATTCACCCCTCCACTTT,-,TRBV2,TRBJ1-6,-
CASSLGGDSRFYEQYF,TGTGCCAGCAGCTTAGGTGGGGACTCAAGATTCTACGAGCAGTACTTC,-,TRBV11-3,TRBJ2-7,-